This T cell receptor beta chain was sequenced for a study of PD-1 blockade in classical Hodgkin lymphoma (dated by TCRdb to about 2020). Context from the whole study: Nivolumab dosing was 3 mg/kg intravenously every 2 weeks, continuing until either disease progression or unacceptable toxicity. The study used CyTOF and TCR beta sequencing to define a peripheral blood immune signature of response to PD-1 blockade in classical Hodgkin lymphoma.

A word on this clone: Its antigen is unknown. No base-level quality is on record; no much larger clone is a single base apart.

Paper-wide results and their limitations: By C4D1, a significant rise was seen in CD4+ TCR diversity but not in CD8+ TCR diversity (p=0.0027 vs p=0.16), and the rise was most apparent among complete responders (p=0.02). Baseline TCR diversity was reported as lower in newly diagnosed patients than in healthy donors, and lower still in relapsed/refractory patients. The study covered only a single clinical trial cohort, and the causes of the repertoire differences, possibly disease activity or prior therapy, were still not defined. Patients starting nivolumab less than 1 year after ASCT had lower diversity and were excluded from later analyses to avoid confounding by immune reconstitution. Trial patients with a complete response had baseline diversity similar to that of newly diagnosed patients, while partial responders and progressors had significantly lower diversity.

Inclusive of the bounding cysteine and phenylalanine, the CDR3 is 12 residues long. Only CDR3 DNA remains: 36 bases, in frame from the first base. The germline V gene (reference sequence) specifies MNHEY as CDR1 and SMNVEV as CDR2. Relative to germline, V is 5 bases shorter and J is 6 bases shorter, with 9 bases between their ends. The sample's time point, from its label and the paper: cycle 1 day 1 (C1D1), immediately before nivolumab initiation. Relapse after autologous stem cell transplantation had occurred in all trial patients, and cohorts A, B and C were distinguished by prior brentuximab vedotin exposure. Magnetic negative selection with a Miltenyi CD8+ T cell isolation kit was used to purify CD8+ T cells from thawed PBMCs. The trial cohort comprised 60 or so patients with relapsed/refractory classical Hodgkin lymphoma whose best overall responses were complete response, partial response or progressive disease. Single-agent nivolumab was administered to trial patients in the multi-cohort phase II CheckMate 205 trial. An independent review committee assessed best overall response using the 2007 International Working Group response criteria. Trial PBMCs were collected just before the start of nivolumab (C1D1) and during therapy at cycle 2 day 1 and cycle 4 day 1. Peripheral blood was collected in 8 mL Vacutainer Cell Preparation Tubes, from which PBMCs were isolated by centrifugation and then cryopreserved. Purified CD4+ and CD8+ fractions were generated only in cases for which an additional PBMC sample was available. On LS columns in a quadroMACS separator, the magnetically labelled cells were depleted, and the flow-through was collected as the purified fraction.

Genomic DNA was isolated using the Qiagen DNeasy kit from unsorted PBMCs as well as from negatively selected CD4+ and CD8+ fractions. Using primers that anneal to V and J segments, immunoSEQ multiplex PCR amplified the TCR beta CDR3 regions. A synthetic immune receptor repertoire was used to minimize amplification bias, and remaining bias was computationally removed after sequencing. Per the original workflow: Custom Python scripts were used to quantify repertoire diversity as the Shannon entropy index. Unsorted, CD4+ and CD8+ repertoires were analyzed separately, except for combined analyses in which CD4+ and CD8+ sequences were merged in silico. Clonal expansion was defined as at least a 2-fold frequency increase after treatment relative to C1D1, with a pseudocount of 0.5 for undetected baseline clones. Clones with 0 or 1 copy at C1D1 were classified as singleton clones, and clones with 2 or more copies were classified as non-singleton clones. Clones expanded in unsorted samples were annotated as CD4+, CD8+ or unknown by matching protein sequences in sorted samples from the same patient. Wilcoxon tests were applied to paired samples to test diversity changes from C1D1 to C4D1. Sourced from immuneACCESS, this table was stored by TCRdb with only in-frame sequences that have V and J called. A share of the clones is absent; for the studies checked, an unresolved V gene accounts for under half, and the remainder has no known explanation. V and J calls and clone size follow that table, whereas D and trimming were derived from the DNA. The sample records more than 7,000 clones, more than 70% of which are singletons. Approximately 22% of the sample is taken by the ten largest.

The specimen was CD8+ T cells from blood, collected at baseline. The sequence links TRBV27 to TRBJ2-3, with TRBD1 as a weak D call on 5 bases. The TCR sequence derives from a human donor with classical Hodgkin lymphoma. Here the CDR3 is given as CASSHRMDTQYF. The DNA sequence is TGTGCCAGCAGTCACAGGATGGATACGCAGTATTTT.